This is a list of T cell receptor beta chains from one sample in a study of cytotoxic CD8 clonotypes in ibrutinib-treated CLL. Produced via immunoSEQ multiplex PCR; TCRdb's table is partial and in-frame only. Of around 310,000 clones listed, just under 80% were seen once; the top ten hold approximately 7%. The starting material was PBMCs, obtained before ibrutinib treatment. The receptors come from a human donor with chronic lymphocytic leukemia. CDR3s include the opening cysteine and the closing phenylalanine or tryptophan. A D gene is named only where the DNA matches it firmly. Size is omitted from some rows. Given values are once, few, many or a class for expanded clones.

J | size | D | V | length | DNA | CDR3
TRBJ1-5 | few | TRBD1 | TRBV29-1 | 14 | TGCAGCGTCGCTCAGGGGGCGCCTAATCAGCCCCAGCATTTT | CSVAQGAPNQPQHF
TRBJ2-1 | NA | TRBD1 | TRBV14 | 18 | TGTGCCAGGGTCCAACCCGGGACAGGGGGCAAGTCCTACAATGAGCAGTTCTTC | CARVQPGTGGKSYNEQFF
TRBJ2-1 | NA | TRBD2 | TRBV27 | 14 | TGTGCCAGCAGTTTTTCCCGAGCGGGAATTGAGCAGTTCTTC | CASSFSRAGIEQFF
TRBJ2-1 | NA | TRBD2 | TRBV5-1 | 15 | TGCGCCAGCACCGATCCGCGGGAGGGCCGGAGTGGGCAGTTCTTC | CASTDPREGRSGQFF
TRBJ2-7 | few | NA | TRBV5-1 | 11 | TGCGCCAGCAGCTTGTCTGTCGAGCAGTACTTC | CASSLSVEQYF
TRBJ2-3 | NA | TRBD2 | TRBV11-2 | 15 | TGTGCCAGCAGCGTAGCGGGAGGAGGGGCAGATACGCAGTATTTT | CASSVAGGGADTQYF
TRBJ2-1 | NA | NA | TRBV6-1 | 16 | TGTGCCAGCAGTGAAGCGGGGAATCGCCCCTACAATGAGCAGTTCTTC | CASSEAGNRPYNEQFF
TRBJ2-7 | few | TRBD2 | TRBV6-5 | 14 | TGTGCCAGCAGTCGCCGACTAGCGGGGTACGAGCAGTACTTC | CASSRRLAGYEQYF
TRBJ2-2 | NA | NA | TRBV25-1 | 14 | TGTGCCAGCAGTGACCTGGGGTTGGGCGGGGAGCTGTTTTTT | CASSDLGLGGELFF
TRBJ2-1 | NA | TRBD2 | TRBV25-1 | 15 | TGTGCCAGCAGGGGACTAGCGGGGCAATACAATGAGCAGTTCTTC | CASRGLAGQYNEQFF
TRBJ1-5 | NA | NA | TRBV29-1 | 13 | TGTAATCTACTATCTGTCGGCAATCAGCCCCAGCATTTT | CNLLSVGNQPQHF
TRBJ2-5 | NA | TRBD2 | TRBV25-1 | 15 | TGTGCCAGCAGAGGGCGCGGGAGGGCCTGGGAGACCCAGTACTTC | CASRGRGRAWETQYF
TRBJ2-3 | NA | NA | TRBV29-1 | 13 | TGCAGCGTTGCTGCCTTTAGCACAGATACGCAGTATTTT | CSVAAFSTDTQYF
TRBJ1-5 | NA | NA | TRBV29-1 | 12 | TGCAGCGTTGGATGGACGGGGCAGCCCCAGCATTTT | CSVGWTGQPQHF
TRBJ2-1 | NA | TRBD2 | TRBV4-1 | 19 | TGCGCCAGCAGCCACCCGGGACTAGCGGGAGGGCACTCCTACAATGAGCAGTTCTTC | CASSHPGLAGGHSYNEQFF
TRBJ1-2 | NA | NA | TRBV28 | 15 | TGTGCCAGCAGTTTACAAGGGTCTTATGCCTATGGCTACACCTTC | CASSLQGSYAYGYTF
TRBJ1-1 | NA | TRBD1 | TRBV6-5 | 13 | TGTGCCAGCAGACGACAGGGGGCCGGTGAAGCTTTCTTT | CASRRQGAGEAFF
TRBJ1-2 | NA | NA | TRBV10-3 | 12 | TGTGCCATCAGTGAGTCTGGCTATGGCTACACCTTC | CAISESGYGYTF
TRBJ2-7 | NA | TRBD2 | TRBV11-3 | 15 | TGTGCCAGCAGTGTTATGTCTAGCGGGACCTACGAGCAGTACTTC | CASSVMSSGTYEQYF
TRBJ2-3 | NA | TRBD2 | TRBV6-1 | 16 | TGTGCCAGCAGTGAGATAGCGGGAGGGCAGACAGATACGCAGTATTTT | CASSEIAGGQTDTQYF
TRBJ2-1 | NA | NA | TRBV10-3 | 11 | TGTGCCATCAGTGCCGGCAATGAGCAGTTCTTC | CAISAGNEQFF
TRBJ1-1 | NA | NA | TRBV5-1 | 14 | TGCGCCAGCAGCTTGGTCGGATACAACACTGAAGCTTTCTTT | CASSLVGYNTEAFF
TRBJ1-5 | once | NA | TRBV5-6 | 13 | TGTGCCAGCAGCGGCAACAGGGATCAGCCCCAGCATTTT | CASSGNRDQPQHF
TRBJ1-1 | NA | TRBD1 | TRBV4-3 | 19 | TGCGCCAGCAGCCAAGATATCGGGCAGGGGGTTTTTGGGAACACTGAAGCTTTCTTT | CASSQDIGQGVFGNTEAFF
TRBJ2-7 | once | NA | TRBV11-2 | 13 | TGTGCCAGCGGGAAGTTGTCCTTCTACGAGCAGTACTTC | CASGKLSFYEQYF
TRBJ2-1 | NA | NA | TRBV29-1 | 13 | TGCAGCGTTGAGTCGGGGGCTGACAATGAGCAGTTCTTC | CSVESGADNEQFF
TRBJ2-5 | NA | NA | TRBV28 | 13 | TGTGCCAGCGGCAGGGGAATCCAAGAGACCCAGTACTTC | CASGRGIQETQYF
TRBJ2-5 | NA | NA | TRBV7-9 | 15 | TGTGCCAGCAGAGGGCCTCGCGGGGACCAAGAGACCCAGTACTTC | CASRGPRGDQETQYF
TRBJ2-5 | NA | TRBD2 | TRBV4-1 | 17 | TGCGCCAGCAGCCAAGGAGGACTAGCGGGAGGGATAGAGACCCAGTACTTC | CASSQGGLAGGIETQYF
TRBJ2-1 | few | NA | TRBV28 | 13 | TGTGCCAGCAGTTCGGCCCCGTACAATGAGCAGTTCTTC | CASSSAPYNEQFF
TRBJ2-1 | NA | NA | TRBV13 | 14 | TGTGCCAGCAGCTTAATTGCGAATGGGTCTGAGCAGTTCTTC | CASSLIANGSEQFF
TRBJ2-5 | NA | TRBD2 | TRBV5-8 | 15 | TGTGCCAGCAGCTTTTCTGGCGGGAGCGGGGAGACCCAGTACTTC | CASSFSGGSGETQYF
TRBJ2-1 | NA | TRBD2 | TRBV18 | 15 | TGTGCCAGCTCACCAAGCGGGAGGGACTACAATGAGCAGTTCTTC | CASSPSGRDYNEQFF
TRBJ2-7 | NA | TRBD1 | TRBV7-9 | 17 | TGTGCCAGCAGCCCCCGGGACAGGCGGATGGCCTCCTACGAGCAGTACTTC | CASSPRDRRMASYEQYF
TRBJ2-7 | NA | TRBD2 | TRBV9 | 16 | TGTGCCAGCAGCGCCGGTAGCGGGACCACCTCCTACGAGCAGTACTTC | CASSAGSGTTSYEQYF
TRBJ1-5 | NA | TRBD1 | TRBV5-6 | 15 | TGTGCCAGCAGCCCCGGGACAGGGAGCAATCAGCCCCAGCATTTT | CASSPGTGSNQPQHF
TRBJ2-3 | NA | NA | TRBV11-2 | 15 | TGTGCCAGCACCCGAAACGCGGGGTACACAGATACGCAGTATTTT | CASTRNAGYTDTQYF
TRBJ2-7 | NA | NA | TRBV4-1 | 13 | TGCGCCAGCAGCACCACAGATTCCTACGAGCAGTACTTC | CASSTTDSYEQYF
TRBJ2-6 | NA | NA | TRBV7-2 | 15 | TGTGCCAGCTTACCTGGGACCTCTGGGGCCAACGTCCTGACTTTC | CASLPGTSGANVLTF
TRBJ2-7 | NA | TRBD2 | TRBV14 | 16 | TGTGCCAGCAGCCGGGTTAGGCGGGAGGGAACCTACGAGCAGTACTTC | CASSRVRREGTYEQYF
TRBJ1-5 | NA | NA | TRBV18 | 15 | TGTGCCAGCTCACCGGGAGCGATGAGCAATCAGCCCCAGCATTTT | CASSPGAMSNQPQHF
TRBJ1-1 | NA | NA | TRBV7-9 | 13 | TGTGCCAGCAGCTGGGCCTCGAACACTGAAGCTTTCTTT | CASSWASNTEAFF
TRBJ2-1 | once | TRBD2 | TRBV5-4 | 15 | TGTGCCAGCAGCTTAGCGGGAGTTGAGTACAATGAGCAGTTCTTC | CASSLAGVEYNEQFF
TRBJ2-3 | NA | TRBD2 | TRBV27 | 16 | TGTGCCAGCAGCCCGCGGACTAGCGGGAGAAGGTATACGCAGTATTTT | CASSPRTSGRRYTQYF
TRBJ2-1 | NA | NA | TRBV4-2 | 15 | TGTGCCAGCAGCCTATCATGGAGGGCCGGTAATGAGCAGTTCTTC | CASSLSWRAGNEQFF
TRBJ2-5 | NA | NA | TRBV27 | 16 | TGTGCCAGCAGTTTTTTAGCTGGCATACAACAAGAGACCCAGTACTTC | CASSFLAGIQQETQYF
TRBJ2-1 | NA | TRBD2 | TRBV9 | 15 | TGCGCCAGCAGCACTAGCGGGAGGGTTTACAATGAGCAGTTCTTC | CASSTSGRVYNEQFF
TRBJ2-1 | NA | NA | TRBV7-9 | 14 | TGTGCCAGCAGCTTAGGACCAAGTCCGAATGAGCAGTTCTTC | CASSLGPSPNEQFF
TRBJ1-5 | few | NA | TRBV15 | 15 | TGTGCCACCAGCATTTTACGAAGGGTCCTTCAGCCCCAGCATTTT | CATSILRRVLQPQHF